The 26 T cell receptor beta chains in this list originate from one sample, sequenced in a study of blood T cell repertoires in COVID-19. Sequencing was performed with immunoSEQ multiplex PCR; in TCRdb, only in-frame clones are kept and a portion is missing. This sample carries 30,000 or so clones, around 87% of them seen once, and the ten largest clones take approximately 16%. The material sequenced was peripheral blood. These receptors originate from an elderly man with acute or convalescent COVID-19.

The chain links TRBV7-7 to TRBJ2-3; D gene uncertain. The ends were cut back, 5 bases at V and 5 bases at J, with 23 bases in the middle. This CDR3 spans 17 amino acids. Germline-derived CDR1 and CDR2 are SSHAT and FNYEAQ (reference sequence). Written as DNA, the CDR3 is TGTGCCAGCAGCCTCCCGGTTCTCGGGTGTGGAGTAGATACGCAGTATTTT. Translating it yields CASSLPVLGCGVDTQYF.

This chain links TRBV7-8 with TRBJ2-5, with TRBD1 matching over 10 bases. The CDR3 sequence is 13 residues long. The V and J ends lost 4 bases and 5 bases, in that order; junction bases with no gene match: 1. The germline gives CDR1 SGHVS, CDR2 FQNEAQ. The CDR3 bases are TGTGCCAGCAGCTCGGGACAGGGGGAGACCCAGTACTTC. Its protein product is CASSSGQGETQYF.

This clone was observed once. The chain joins TRBV30 to TRBJ2-3; a weak D match, TRBD1 (5 bases). The CDR3 extends over 14 amino acids. The V end was cut by 3 bases, the J end by 0 bases, with 10 bases between. CDR1 and CDR2 from the germline V gene are GTSNPN and SVGIG (reference sequence). CDR3 sequence reads: CAWRTASSTDTQYF. In nucleotides, the CDR3 is TGTGCCTGGAGGACAGCCTCTAGCACAGATACGCAGTATTTT.

This clone has just one count. CDR3 DNA sequence: TGTGCCAGCAGCGCCGGACAGCTTCTCTCTGGAAACACCATATATTTT. Its protein product is CASSAGQLLSGNTIYF. The chain has TRBV9 and TRBJ1-3; D is perhaps TRBD1 (6 bases). There are 16 residues in the CDR3. The germline CDR1 and CDR2 sequences are SGDLS and YYNGEE. The germline V and J ends were trimmed by 3 bases and 0 bases, with 13 bases remaining between them.

This chain connects TRBV7-2 to TRBJ2-3; the match to TRBD2 covers 8 bases. The CDR3 loop spans 17 amino acids. CDR1 is SGHTA, CDR2 FQGNSA, per germline. V was pared by 4 bases and J by 5 bases, with 14 bases of the junction left unmatched. CDR3 DNA sequence: TGTGCCAGCAGCTCCGGTGCGCCGGGGGGGAGGGAAGATACGCAGTATTTT. Amino acids: CASSSGAPGGREDTQYF.

This rearrangement joins TRBV7-9 to TRBJ1-2, with 7 bases fitting TRBD1. The germline gives CDR1 SEHNR, CDR2 FQNEAQ (reference sequence). The length of the CDR3 is 15 residues. J was trimmed by 4 bases and V by 5 bases; bases with no gene match: 10. The CDR3 spells CASSRDRPTLYGYTF. The CDR3, as DNA: TGTGCCAGCAGCAGGGACAGACCGACGCTCTATGGCTACACCTTC. The full variable domain, its missing parts supplied by reference TRBV7-9 and TRBJ1-2, is DTGVSQNPRHKITKRGQNVTFRCDPISEHNRLYWYRQTLGQGPEFLTYFQNEAQLEKSRLLSDRFSAERPKGSFSTLEIQRTEQGDSAMYLCASSRDRPTLYGYTFGSGTRLTVV.

This rearrangement joins TRBV18 to TRBJ2-3; 7 nucleotides match TRBD1. The CDR3 sequence is 15 residues long. CDR1 and CDR2 (germline): KGHSH, LQKENI. J lost 6 bases, V lost 1 base, and 7 bases had no gene match. The CDR3 region is CASSPRQGLLDTQYF. The CDR3 DNA reads as TGTGCCAGCTCACCACGACAGGGTCTGTTGGATACGCAGTATTTT. Using reference TRBV18 and TRBJ2-3 for the parts outside the CDR3, the full variable domain is NAGVMQNPRHLVRRRGQEARLRCSPMKGHSHVYWYRQLPEEGLKFMVYLQKENIIDESGMPKERFSAEFPKEGPSILRIQQVVRGDSAAYFCASSPRQGLLDTQYFGPGTRLTVL.

The rearrangement uses TRBV10-3 and TRBJ1-2, with D perhaps matching TRBD1 (6 bases). Trimming left V 6 bases short and J 8 bases short, with 22 bases between. The V gene's germline CDR1 is ENHRY and CDR2 SYGVKD. This CDR3 spans 15 amino acids. The CDR3 DNA reads TGTGCCATCAGCCCTCCGGTGTCAGGGGAGATGGGCTACACCTTC. This encodes CAISPPVSGEMGYTF.

The chain combines TRBV18 with TRBJ1-2; 8 bases fit TRBD1. CDR1 is KGHSH and CDR2 is LQKENI in the germline V gene. The CDR3 has 17 amino acids. The ends lost 1 base at V and 1 base at J; junction bases unmatched: 8. The CDR3 DNA reads as TGTGCCAGCTCACCACGGGCGGTGGACAGGGATAACTATGGCTACACCTTC. Protein sequence: CASSPRAVDRDNYGYTF.

J is TRBJ2-3 and V is TRBV5-1; 8 bases match TRBD2. The J segment lost 6 bases and the V segment lost 6 bases, leaving 9 bases of the junction unmatched. Germline loops: CDR1 SGHRS, CDR2 YFSETQ. The CDR3 sequence is 14 residues long. The CDR3 sequence is CASTPYSGTDTQYF. CDR3 DNA: TGCGCCAGCACCCCCTATAGCGGGACCGATACGCAGTATTTT.

This chain links TRBV9 with TRBJ2-2; no firm D call. Germline V gene data show CDR1 as SGDLS and CDR2 as YYNGEE. CDR3 length equals 16 residues. V was pared by 3 bases and J by 0 bases, with 12 bases between. The CDR3 protein is CASSGLGAANTGELFF. The CDR3 DNA reads as TGTGCCAGCAGCGGGCTGGGCGCCGCGAACACCGGGGAGCTGTTTTTT.

The chain has TRBV5-1 and TRBJ1-2; TRBD1 aligns across 8 bases. The CDR3 is made up of 15 amino acids. Germline CDR1 reads SGHRS; CDR2 reads YFSETQ. V lost 4 bases, J lost 4 bases, and 9 bases stayed unmatched. CDR3 DNA sequence: TGCGCCAGCAGCACTGGGACAGGCGGCCTCTATGGCTACACCTTC. Protein product: CASSTGTGGLYGYTF. Using reference TRBV5-1 and TRBJ1-2 for the parts outside the CDR3, the full variable domain is KAGVTQTPRYLIKTRGQQVTLSCSPISGHRSVSWYQQTPGQGLQFLFEYFSETQRNKGNFPGRFSGRQFSNSRSEMNVSTLELGDSALYLCASSTGTGGLYGYTFGSGTRLTVV.

V usage is TRBV18 and J usage is TRBJ1-5, with 12 positions matching TRBD1. V dropped 3 bases and J dropped 6; count of bases not matched to a gene: 6. Germline loops: CDR1 KGHSH, CDR2 LQKENI. The CDR3 loop spans 16 amino acids. The CDR3 reads CASSPAGQGAGQPQHF. Written as DNA, the CDR3 is TGTGCCAGCTCACCGGCGGGACAGGGGGCAGGTCAGCCCCAGCATTTT.

The chain is built from TRBV27 and TRBJ2-7; D perhaps matches TRBD2 (7 bases). CDR3 size: 15 residues. Per the germline V gene, CDR1 is MNHEY and CDR2 is SMNVEV (reference sequence). V lost 5 bases and J lost 7, with 21 bases in between. As DNA, the CDR3 is TGTGCCAGCAGTCGGGGGGCGGAACCCGTCGGGGAGCAGTACTTC. Protein product: CASSRGAEPVGEQYF.

The V call is TRBV5-1, the J call TRBJ2-2; tentative D call: TRBD1 (5 bases). Trimming pared 1 base from V and 7 bases from J, leaving 5 bases between. Germline CDR1 reads SGHRS; CDR2 reads YFSETQ. The CDR3 totals 12 residues. This CDR3 is CASSLQGGELFF. Written as DNA, the CDR3 is TGCGCCAGCAGCTTGCAGGGCGGGGAGCTGTTTTTT.

The chain carries TRBV11-3 and TRBJ2-2; 7 bases match TRBD1. Unmatched junction bases numbered 10, after V lost 4 bases and J lost 5 bases. The germline V gene has CDR1 SGHNT and CDR2 YENEEA. The CDR3 extends over 16 amino acids. In DNA form, the CDR3 reads TGTGCCAGCAGCTCCGCAGGGGGACGTCTTACCGGGGAGCTGTTTTTT. Residues: CASSSAGGRLTGELFF.

This clone was seen just once. V is TRBV5-1 and J is TRBJ1-2; 8 bases are a match to TRBD1. CDR1 is SGHRS and CDR2 is YFSETQ in the germline V gene. V was pared by 6 bases and J by 7 bases, with 14 bases of the junction left unmatched. This CDR3 has 15 amino acids. The CDR3 loop reads CASTSTVTGAGGYTF. As DNA, the CDR3 is TGCGCCAGCACCTCCACGGTGACAGGGGCCGGTGGCTACACCTTC.

The chain couples TRBV19 to TRBJ1-3; unclear D gene. The CDR3 length is 17 residues. V shed 5 bases and J shed 1 base, with 18 bases lying between them. Looked up from germline, CDR1 is LNHDA and CDR2 is SQIVND (reference sequence). The chain's CDR3 is CASSPTGTVGSGNTIYF. The CDR3 DNA reads TGTGCCAGTAGTCCAACGGGAACAGTGGGATCTGGAAACACCATATATTTT.

This clone was observed once. The chain recombines TRBV28 with TRBJ2-7, with a weak D call TRBD1 (5 bases). Germline V lookup: CDR1 MDHEN, CDR2 SYDVKM. With 7 bases removed from V and 5 bases from J, the gap between germline ends came to 15 bases. The CDR3 runs to 13 residues. This chain's CDR3 is CASTTTWGHEQYF. The DNA for the CDR3 is TGTGCCAGCACCACCACATGGGGCCACGAGCAGTACTTC.

V usage is TRBV7-9 and J usage is TRBJ1-2; a possible D gene is TRBD1 (6 bases). The CDR3 totals 13 residues. Germline V gene data show CDR1 as SEHNR and CDR2 as FQNEAQ (reference sequence). V gave up 6 bases and J gave up 4 bases, with 12 bases separating them. CDR3 nucleotides: TGTGCCAGCAGACCAGGGGAGATCTATGGCTACACCTTC. Its protein product is CASRPGEIYGYTF.

The table lists this clone with a count of one. The chain couples TRBV2 to TRBJ2-3; no clear D. V was trimmed by 2 bases and J by 0 bases, leaving 9 bases between them. The V gene's germline CDR1 is SNHLY and CDR2 FYNNEI. The CDR3 covers 15 residues. The DNA of the CDR3 is TGTGCCAGCAGTGAACGCCCGGTTAGCACAGATACGCAGTATTTT. It translates to CASSERPVSTDTQYF.

This chain links TRBV30 with TRBJ1-1; D remains unclear. V was shortened by 0 bases and J by 1 base, with 15 bases between the two germline ends. The CDR3 is 16 residues long. The germline V gene has CDR1 GTSNPN and CDR2 SVGIG (reference sequence). The CDR3 reads CAWSVSLVIRNTEAFF. CDR3 nucleotides: TGTGCCTGGAGTGTAAGTTTAGTGATTAGGAACACTGAAGCTTTCTTT.

Of note for this clone: The same CDR3 is also encoded by other DNA sequences in this sample. V is TRBV30 and J is TRBJ1-6; a possible D gene is TRBD1 (6 bases). V was shortened by 4 bases and J by 7 bases, with 14 bases between the two germline ends. Germline V lookup: CDR1 GTSNPN, CDR2 SVGIG (reference sequence). This CDR3 comprises 14 residues. The CDR3 reads CAWKFSGVNSPLHF. Here the CDR3 DNA reads TGTGCCTGGAAGTTTTCAGGGGTGAATTCACCCCTCCACTTT.

The chain links TRBV24-1 to TRBJ2-3, with 13 bases lining up with TRBD2. V was pared by 7 bases and J by 8 bases, with 11 bases of the junction left unmatched. Germline values: CDR1 KGHDR, CDR2 SFDVKD. This CDR3 is 16 amino acids long. In DNA, the CDR3 is TGTGCCACCAGCGACAAGCGACTAGCGGGGGGCGGTACGCAGTATTTT. Translated: CATSDKRLAGGGTQYF.

Written as DNA, the CDR3 is TGTGCCAGCAGCTCACGGACAGGGGGGGGCAGTTCACCCCTCCACTTT. Its protein is CASSSRTGGGSSPLHF. This chain uses TRBV7-2 with TRBJ1-6, with 10 bases matching TRBD1. J was trimmed by 9 bases and V by 4 bases; bases with no gene match: 9. CDR1 and CDR2 (germline): SGHTA, FQGNSA. The CDR3 contains 16 residues. The variable domain in full, completed from reference TRBV7-2 and TRBJ1-6, reads GAGVSQSPSNKVTEKGKDVELRCDPISGHTALYWYRQSLGQGLEFLIYFQGNSAPDKSGLPSDRFSAERTGGSVSTLTIQRTQQEDSAVYLCASSSRTGGGSSPLHFGNGTRLTVT.

This clone was found a few times. The chain couples TRBV3-1 (or the pseudogene TRBV3-2) to TRBJ1-2; D remains unclear. V was cut by 1 base and J by 6 bases, with 9 bases left in between. Germline lookup yields CDR1 LGHDT and CDR2 YNNKEL (reference sequence). The CDR3 contains 13 residues. The CDR3, as DNA: TGTGCCAGCAGCCAAGCTCTCGGGAATGGCTACACCTTC. Translation gives CASSQALGNGYTF.